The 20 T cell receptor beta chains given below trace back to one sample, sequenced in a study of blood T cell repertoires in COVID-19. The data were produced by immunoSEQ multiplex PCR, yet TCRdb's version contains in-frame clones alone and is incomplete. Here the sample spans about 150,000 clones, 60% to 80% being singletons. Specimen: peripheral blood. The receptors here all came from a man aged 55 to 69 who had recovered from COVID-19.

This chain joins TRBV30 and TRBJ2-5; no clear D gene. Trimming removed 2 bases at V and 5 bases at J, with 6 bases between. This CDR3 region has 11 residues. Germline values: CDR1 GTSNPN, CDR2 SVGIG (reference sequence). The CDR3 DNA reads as TGTGCCTGGAGTCCCAGGGAGACCCAGTACTTC. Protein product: CAWSPRETQYF.

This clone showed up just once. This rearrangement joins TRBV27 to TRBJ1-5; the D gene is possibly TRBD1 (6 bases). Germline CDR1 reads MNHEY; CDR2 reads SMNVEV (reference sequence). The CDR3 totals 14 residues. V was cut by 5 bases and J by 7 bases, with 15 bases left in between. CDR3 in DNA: TGTGCCAGCAGTCCACAGGGAACCGGGCAGCCCCAGCATTTT. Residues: CASSPQGTGQPQHF.

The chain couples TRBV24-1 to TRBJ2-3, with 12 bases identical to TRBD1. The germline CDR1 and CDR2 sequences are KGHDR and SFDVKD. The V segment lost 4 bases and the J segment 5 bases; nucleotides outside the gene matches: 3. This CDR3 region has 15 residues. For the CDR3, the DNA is TGTGCCACCAGTGAGGGGACAGGGGGCCAAGATACGCAGTATTTT. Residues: CATSEGTGGQDTQYF.

The CDR3 bases are TGTGCCAGTAGCCGGGGACAGGTGAACACTGAAGCTTTCTTT. Translating it yields CASSRGQVNTEAFF. This chain joins TRBV19 and TRBJ1-1; 8 bases align to TRBD1. The length of the CDR3 is 14 residues. Looked up from germline, CDR1 is LNHDA and CDR2 is SQIVND (reference sequence). V lost 6 bases to trimming and J lost 0 bases; unmatched junction nucleotides: 3.

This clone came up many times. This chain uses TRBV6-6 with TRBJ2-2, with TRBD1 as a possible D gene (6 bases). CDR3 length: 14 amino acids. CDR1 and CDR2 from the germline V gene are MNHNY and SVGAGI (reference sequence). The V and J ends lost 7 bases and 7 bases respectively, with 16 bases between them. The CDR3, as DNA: TGTGCCAGCATTTTACAGGGCCGTAACGGGGAGCTGTTTTTT. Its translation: CASILQGRNGELFF.

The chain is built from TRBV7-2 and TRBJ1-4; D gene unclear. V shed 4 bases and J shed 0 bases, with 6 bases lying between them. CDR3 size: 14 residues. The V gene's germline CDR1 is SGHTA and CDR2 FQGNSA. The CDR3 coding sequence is TGTGCCAGCAGCTACAAATCAACTAATGAAAAACTGTTTTTT. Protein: CASSYKSTNEKLFF.

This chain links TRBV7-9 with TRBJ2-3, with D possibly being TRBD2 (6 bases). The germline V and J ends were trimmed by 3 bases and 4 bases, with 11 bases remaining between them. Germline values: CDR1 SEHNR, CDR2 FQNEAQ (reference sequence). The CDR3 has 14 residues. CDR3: CASSFDGSADTQYF. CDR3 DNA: TGTGCCAGCAGCTTTGACGGGAGTGCAGATACGCAGTATTTT.

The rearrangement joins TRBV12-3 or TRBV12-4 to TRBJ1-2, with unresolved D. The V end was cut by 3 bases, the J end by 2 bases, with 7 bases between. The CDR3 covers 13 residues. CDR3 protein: CASSLEDNYGYTF. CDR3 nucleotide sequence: TGTGCCAGCAGTTTGGAGGACAACTATGGCTACACCTTC.

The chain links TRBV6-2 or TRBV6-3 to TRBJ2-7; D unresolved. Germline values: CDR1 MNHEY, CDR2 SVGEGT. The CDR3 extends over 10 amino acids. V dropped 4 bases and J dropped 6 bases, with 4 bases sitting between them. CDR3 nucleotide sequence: TGTGCCAGCAGTTCCGGCGAGCAGTACTTC. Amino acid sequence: CASSSGEQYF.

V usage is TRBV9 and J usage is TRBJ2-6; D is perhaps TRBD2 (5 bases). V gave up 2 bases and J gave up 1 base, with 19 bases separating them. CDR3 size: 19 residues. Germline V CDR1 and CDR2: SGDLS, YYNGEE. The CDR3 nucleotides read TGTGCCAGCAGCGTGAGTTCAAGCGGACTTCTATCTGGGGCCAACGTCCTGACTTTC. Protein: CASSVSSSGLLSGANVLTF.

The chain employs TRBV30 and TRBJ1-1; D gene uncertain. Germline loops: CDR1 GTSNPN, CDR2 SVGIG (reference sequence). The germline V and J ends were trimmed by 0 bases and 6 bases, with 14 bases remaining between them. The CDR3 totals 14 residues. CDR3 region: CAWSVIYGGSEAFF. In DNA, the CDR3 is TGTGCCTGGAGTGTAATATACGGCGGCTCTGAAGCTTTCTTT.

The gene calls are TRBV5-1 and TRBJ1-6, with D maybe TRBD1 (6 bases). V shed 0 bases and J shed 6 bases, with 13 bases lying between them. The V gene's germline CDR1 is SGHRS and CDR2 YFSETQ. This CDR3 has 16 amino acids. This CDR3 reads CASSLEGYRANSPLHF. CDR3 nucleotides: TGCGCCAGCAGCTTGGAAGGCTACAGGGCTAATTCACCCCTCCACTTT.

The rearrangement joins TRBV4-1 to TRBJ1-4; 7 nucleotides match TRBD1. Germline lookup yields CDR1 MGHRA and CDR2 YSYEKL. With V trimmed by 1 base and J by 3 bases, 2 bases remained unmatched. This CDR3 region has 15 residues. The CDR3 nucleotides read TGCGCCAGCAGCCAAGCTACAGGGGCTAATGAAAAACTGTTTTTT. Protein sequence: CASSQATGANEKLFF.

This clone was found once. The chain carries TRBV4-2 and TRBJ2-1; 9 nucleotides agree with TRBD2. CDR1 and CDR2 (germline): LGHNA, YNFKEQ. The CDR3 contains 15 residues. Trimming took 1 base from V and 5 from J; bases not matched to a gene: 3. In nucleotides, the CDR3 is TGTGCCAGCAGCCAAGCGGCGGGAGGGGACAATGAGCAGTTCTTC. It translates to CASSQAAGGDNEQFF.

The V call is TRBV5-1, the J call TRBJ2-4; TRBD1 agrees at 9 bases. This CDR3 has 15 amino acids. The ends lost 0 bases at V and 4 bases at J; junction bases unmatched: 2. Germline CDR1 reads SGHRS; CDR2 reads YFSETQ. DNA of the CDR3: TGCGCCAGCAGCTTGGAGGGACAGGGTAAAAACATTCAGTACTTC. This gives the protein CASSLEGQGKNIQYF.

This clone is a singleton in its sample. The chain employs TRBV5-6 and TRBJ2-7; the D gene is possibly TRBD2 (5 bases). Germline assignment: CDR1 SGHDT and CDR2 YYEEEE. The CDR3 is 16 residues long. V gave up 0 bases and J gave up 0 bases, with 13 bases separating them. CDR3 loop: CASSLDGEVISYEQYF. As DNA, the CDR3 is TGTGCCAGCAGCTTGGACGGGGAAGTCATCTCCTACGAGCAGTACTTC.

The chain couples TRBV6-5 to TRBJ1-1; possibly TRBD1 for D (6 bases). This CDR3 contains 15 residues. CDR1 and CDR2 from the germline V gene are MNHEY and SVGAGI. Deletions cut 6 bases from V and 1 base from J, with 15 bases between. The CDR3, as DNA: TGTGCCAGCAGCGGGGGGCCACGTTCGAACACTGAAGCTTTCTTT. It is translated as CASSGGPRSNTEAFF.

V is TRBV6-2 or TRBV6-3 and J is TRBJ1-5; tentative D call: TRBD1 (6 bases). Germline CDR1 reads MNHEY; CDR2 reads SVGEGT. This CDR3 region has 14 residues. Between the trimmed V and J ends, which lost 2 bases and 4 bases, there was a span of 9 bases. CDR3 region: CASSYLDSNQPQHF. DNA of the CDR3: TGTGCCAGCAGTTACCTGGACAGTAATCAGCCCCAGCATTTT.

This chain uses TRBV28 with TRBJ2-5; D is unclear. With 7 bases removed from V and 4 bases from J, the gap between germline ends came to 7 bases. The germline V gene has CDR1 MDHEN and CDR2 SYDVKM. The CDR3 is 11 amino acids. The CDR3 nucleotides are TGTGCCAGCACAAACTTAGAGACCCAGTACTTC. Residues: CASTNLETQYF.

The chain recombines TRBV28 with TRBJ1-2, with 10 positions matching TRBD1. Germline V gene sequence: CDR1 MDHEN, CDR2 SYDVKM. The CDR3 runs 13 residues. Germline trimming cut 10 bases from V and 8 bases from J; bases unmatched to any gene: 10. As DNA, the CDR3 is TGTGCCACCACGACAGGGGGCGGTCGGGGCTACACCTTC. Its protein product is CATTTGGGRGYTF.